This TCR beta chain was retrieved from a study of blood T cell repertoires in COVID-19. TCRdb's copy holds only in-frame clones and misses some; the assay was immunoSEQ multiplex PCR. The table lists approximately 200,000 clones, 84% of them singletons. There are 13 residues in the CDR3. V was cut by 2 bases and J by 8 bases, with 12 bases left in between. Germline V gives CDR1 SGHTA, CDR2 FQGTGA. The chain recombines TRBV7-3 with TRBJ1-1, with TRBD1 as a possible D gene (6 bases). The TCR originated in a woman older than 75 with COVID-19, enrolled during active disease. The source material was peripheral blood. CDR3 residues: CASSLVGASEAFF. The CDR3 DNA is TGTGCCAGCAGCTTAGTGGGGGCATCAGAAGCTTTCTTT.